These 23 T cell receptor beta chains share one sample of origin, sequenced in a study of cytomegalovirus exposure and HLA in healthy donors. Both 60 Vbeta primers and 13 Jbeta primers went into the PCR. Sequencing was performed with immunoSEQ multiplex PCR; in TCRdb, only in-frame clones are kept and a portion is missing. The sample shows about 160,000 clones, roughly 85% of them seen only once. Sequencing was carried out using PBMCs. These receptors came from a boy aged 2 to 10 in good health and CMV-seronegative.

V usage is TRBV7-9 and J usage is TRBJ2-7; 7 positions agree with TRBD2. Trimming cost V 4 bases and J 6 bases; bases outside gene matches: 21. Germline CDR1 reads SEHNR; CDR2 reads FQNEAQ (reference sequence). The CDR3 covers 18 residues. CDR3 in DNA: TGTGCCAGCAGCTCCTGGGGCCGGGGAGGGGAGGAGGGAGGCGAGCAGTACTTC. Protein product: CASSSWGRGGEEGGEQYF.

This chain uses TRBV5-1 with TRBJ2-1; possible D gene TRBD2, 6 bases. This CDR3 is 15 amino acids long. Germline V gene data show CDR1 as SGHRS and CDR2 as YFSETQ. Trimming removed 0 bases from V and 5 bases from J, with 12 bases in between. DNA of the CDR3: TGCGCCAGCAGCTTGGTACGGGAGCCTGACAATGAGCAGTTCTTC. This codes for CASSLVREPDNEQFF. The whole variable domain, remainder taken from reference TRBV5-1 and TRBJ2-1, is KAGVTQTPRYLIKTRGQQVTLSCSPISGHRSVSWYQQTPGQGLQFLFEYFSETQRNKGNFPGRFSGRQFSNSRSEMNVSTLELGDSALYLCASSLVREPDNEQFFGPGTRLTVL.

J is TRBJ1-4 and V is TRBV10-2, with D unclear. Germline CDR1 and CDR2: WSHSY and SAAADI. V shed 4 bases and J shed 4 bases, with 7 bases lying between them. The CDR3 sequence is 13 residues long. As DNA, the CDR3 is TGCGCCAGCAGTGCTAGGATTAATGAAAAACTGTTTTTT. It encodes CASSARINEKLFF.

Comment on this clone: At the DNA level, this CDR3 is encoded by other sequences in the same sample as well. The genes are TRBV9 and TRBJ1-4; D possibly corresponds to TRBD1 (5 bases). Germline V gene lookup returns CDR1 SGDLS and CDR2 YYNGEE. CDR3 length: 14 residues. V was clipped by 1 base and J by 7 bases, with 11 bases between them. The DNA of the CDR3 is TGTGCCAGCAGCGTAAGTCAGGGTGGTGAAAAACTGTTTTTT. Residues: CASSVSQGGEKLFF.

A few counts support this clone. The chain recombines TRBV6-4 with TRBJ2-2, with D possibly matching TRBD1 (5 bases). Germline values: CDR1 MRHNA, CDR2 SNTAGT. V was trimmed by 10 bases and J by 1 base, leaving 13 bases between them. The length of the CDR3 is 14 residues. The CDR3 DNA reads as TGTGCCATTAGAAGGGGCGAGAACACCGGGGAGCTGTTTTTT. It specifies CAIRRGENTGELFF.

The V and J genes are TRBV5-1 and TRBJ2-3; weak D call: TRBD1 (5 bases). In germline, CDR1 is SGHRS, CDR2 YFSETQ. The CDR3 contains 16 residues. Trimming left V 4 bases short and J 1 base short, with 16 bases between. CDR3 nucleotides: TGCGCCAGCAGCCCCCCGTTGGACACCGGCACAGATACGCAGTATTTT. The encoded protein is CASSPPLDTGTDTQYF. Drawing the rest from reference TRBV5-1 and TRBJ2-3, the complete variable domain is KAGVTQTPRYLIKTRGQQVTLSCSPISGHRSVSWYQQTPGQGLQFLFEYFSETQRNKGNFPGRFSGRQFSNSRSEMNVSTLELGDSALYLCASSPPLDTGTDTQYFGPGTRLTVL.

The rearrangement joins TRBV19 to TRBJ2-3; D is ambiguous. CDR3 length: 14 amino acids. Germline-derived CDR1 and CDR2 are LNHDA and SQIVND (reference sequence). Between the trimmed V and J ends, which lost 4 bases and 1 base, there was a span of 9 bases. For the CDR3, the DNA is TGTGCCAGTAGTACGCATACAGGCACAGATACGCAGTATTTT. Protein product: CASSTHTGTDTQYF. The full variable domain, in which reference TRBV19 and TRBJ2-3 provide the parts outside the CDR3, is DGGITQSPKYLFRKEGQNVTLSCEQNLNHDAMYWYRQDPGQGLRLIYYSQIVNDFQKGDIAEGYSVSREKKESFPLTVTSAQKNPTAFYLCASSTHTGTDTQYFGPGTRLTVL.

The chain couples TRBV11-2 to TRBJ2-7, with TRBD1 matching over 7 bases. Germline CDR1 reads SGHAT; CDR2 reads FQNNGV. The CDR3 totals 15 residues. After removal of 1 base from V and 6 bases from J, the junction contained 9 bases not matched to a gene. The CDR3 here is CASSLGGTVSAEQYF. CDR3 DNA sequence: TGTGCCAGCAGCTTAGGGGGGACAGTATCTGCCGAGCAGTACTTC.

V gene TRBV15 combines with J gene TRBJ2-5; tentatively, D is TRBD2 (5 bases). The length of the CDR3 is 13 residues. CDR1 is LNHNV and CDR2 is YYDKDF in the germline V gene (reference sequence). Trimming shortened V by 5 bases and J by 5 bases, and 12 bases separated the two germline ends. In DNA form, the CDR3 reads TGTGCCACCAGCCCGACTAAAAGGGAGACCCAGTACTTC. Amino acid sequence: CATSPTKRETQYF.

In DNA form, the CDR3 reads TGTGCCAGCACCTCGGGAGGGCTCGGGGAGACCCAGTACTTC. It codes for CASTSGGLGETQYF. The rearrangement uses TRBV7-2 and TRBJ2-5; TRBD2 matches 8 bases. CDR3 length: 14 amino acids. Looked up from germline, CDR1 is SGHTA and CDR2 is FQGNSA. V dropped 7 bases and J dropped 5; count of bases not matched to a gene: 9.

The rearrangement uses TRBV7-8 and TRBJ1-4, with TRBD1 identical over 10 bases. The J segment lost 5 bases and the V segment lost 7 bases, leaving 10 bases of the junction unmatched. The CDR3 sequence is 16 residues long. CDR1 is SGHVS, CDR2 FQNEAQ, per germline. For the CDR3, the DNA is TGTGCCAGCACCGATTCCCCGGACAGGGGGAATGAAAAACTGTTTTTT. Protein: CASTDSPDRGNEKLFF. Based on the CDR3 plus reference TRBV7-8 and TRBJ1-4, the full variable domain is GAGVSQSPRYKVAKRGQDVALRCDPISGHVSLFWYQQALGQGPEFLTYFQNEAQLDKSGLPSDRFFAERPEGSVSTLKIQRTQQEDSAVYLCASTDSPDRGNEKLFFGSGTQLSVL.

The chain has TRBV28 and TRBJ2-1, with 8 nucleotides matching TRBD1. The CDR3 runs 14 residues. Germline V gene sequence: CDR1 MDHEN, CDR2 SYDVKM. With V trimmed by 5 bases and J by 7 bases, 7 bases remained unmatched. CDR3 sequence (DNA): TGTGCCAGCAGTGTGAACCAGGGGGCGAATGAGCAGTTCTTC. It translates to CASSVNQGANEQFF.

In nucleotides, the CDR3 is TGTGCCGGCGGGCTAGGAAACACCATATATTTT. Amino acid sequence: CAGGLGNTIYF. This chain connects TRBV6-1 to TRBJ1-3; the D is unclear. This CDR3 spans 11 amino acids. Germline V gene data show CDR1 as MNHNS and CDR2 as SASEGT. V was trimmed by 11 bases and J by 4 bases, leaving 9 bases between them.

V usage is TRBV19 and J usage is TRBJ1-1; D is ambiguous. Trimming shortened V by 6 bases and J by 6 bases, and 17 bases separated the two germline ends. Germline values: CDR1 LNHDA, CDR2 SQIVND (reference sequence). CDR3 length equals 14 residues. The CDR3 here is CASRIQASISEAFF. CDR3 sequence (DNA): TGTGCCAGTAGGATCCAGGCGAGTATTTCTGAAGCTTTCTTT. The entire variable domain, with the rest obtained from reference TRBV19 and TRBJ1-1, is as follows: DGGITQSPKYLFRKEGQNVTLSCEQNLNHDAMYWYRQDPGQGLRLIYYSQIVNDFQKGDIAEGYSVSREKKESFPLTVTSAQKNPTAFYLCASRIQASISEAFFGQGTRLTVV.

The chain is built from TRBV5-6 and TRBJ2-3; TRBD2 aligns across 7 bases. CDR1 is SGHDT, CDR2 YYEEEE, per germline. The ends lost 0 bases at V and 4 bases at J; junction bases unmatched: 8. This CDR3 has 16 amino acids. CDR3 region: CASSLGSITSADTQYF. The CDR3 region has the DNA TGTGCCAGCAGCTTGGGTTCTATCACTAGCGCAGATACGCAGTATTTT.

The count of this clone is one. The J gene is TRBJ2-5, the V gene TRBV15, with D unresolved. Germline-derived CDR1 and CDR2 are LNHNV and YYDKDF (reference sequence). V was shortened by 0 bases and J by 5 bases, with 13 bases between the two germline ends. The CDR3 length is 15 residues. CDR3 protein: CATSRDGRRWETQYF. CDR3 sequence (DNA): TGTGCCACCAGCAGAGATGGAAGGCGGTGGGAGACCCAGTACTTC.

This sequence joins TRBV7-9 and TRBJ1-1; D is perhaps TRBD1 (5 bases). V shed 5 bases and J shed 5 bases, with 6 bases lying between them. The CDR3 spans 11 residues. CDR1 and CDR2 (germline): SEHNR, FQNEAQ (reference sequence). The CDR3 DNA sequence: TGTGCCAGCAGCCGGGGGACTGAAGCTTTCTTT. Encoded protein: CASSRGTEAFF.

The chain is built from TRBV5-4 and TRBJ2-3; TRBD2 is a possible D gene (6 bases). CDR3 length equals 14 residues. Germline CDR1 and CDR2: SGHNT and YYREEE (reference sequence). V gave up 0 bases and J gave up 9 bases, with 14 bases separating them. CDR3 in DNA: TGTGCCAGCAGCTTGGTGGCTAGCGATGGGACGCAGTATTTT. Translated, it gives CASSLVASDGTQYF. Complete variable domain (other parts from reference TRBV5-4 and TRBJ2-3): ETGVTQSPTHLIKTRGQQVTLRCSSQSGHNTVSWYQQALGQGPQFIFQYYREEENGRGNFPPRFSGLQFPNYSSELNVNALELDDSALYLCASSLVASDGTQYFGPGTRLTVL.

This chain links TRBV7-2 with TRBJ2-7, with D maybe TRBD1 (6 bases). Germline V CDR1 and CDR2: SGHTA, FQGNSA. The CDR3 extends over 15 amino acids. V was cut by 8 bases and J by 4 bases, with 21 bases left in between. CDR3 DNA sequence: TGTGCCAGCTGCGCAACAGGGCCCCGTTGGTACGAGCAGTACGTC. It codes for CASCATGPRWYEQYV.

The rearrangement links TRBV14 to TRBJ2-5; 9 bases are shared with TRBD2. The V and J ends lost 0 bases and 4 bases, in that order; junction bases with no gene match: 9. CDR1 is SGHDN and CDR2 is FVKESK in the germline V gene. CDR3 size: 17 residues. This CDR3 reads CASSQETSGARGETQYF. In nucleotides, the CDR3 is TGTGCCAGCAGCCAAGAGACTAGCGGAGCGAGGGGAGAGACCCAGTACTTC.

V gene TRBV6-1 combines with J gene TRBJ2-2, with TRBD1 identical over 12 bases. Trimming cost V 4 bases and J 1 base; bases outside gene matches: 7. CDR1 MNHNS and CDR2 SASEGT come from the germline V gene. The CDR3 extends over 18 amino acids. The CDR3 bases are TGTGCCAGCAGTGGAGCCGGGACAGGGGGCTTGAACACCGGGGAGCTGTTTTTT. Translated, it gives CASSGAGTGGLNTGELFF.

The gene calls are TRBV29-1 and TRBJ1-5; D may be TRBD1 (5 bases). V was shortened by 4 bases and J by 6 bases, with 13 bases between the two germline ends. This CDR3 is 13 amino acids long. Germline CDR1 SQVTM, CDR2 ANQGSEA. Written as DNA, the CDR3 is TGCAGCGTTGGGGGGGTATCGGGTCAGCCCCAGCATTTT. It yields the protein CSVGGVSGQPQHF.

The chain combines TRBV28 with TRBJ1-3; 10 bases are a match to TRBD1. This CDR3 region has 17 residues. J was trimmed by 4 bases and V by 4 bases; bases with no gene match: 10. Germline-derived CDR1 and CDR2 are MDHEN and SYDVKM. In nucleotides, the CDR3 is TGTGCCAGCAGTTCGGGACAGGGGAGGATGTCGGGAAACACCATATATTTT. This translates into CASSSGQGRMSGNTIYF.